This T cell receptor (beta chain) was documented in a study of blood T cell repertoires in COVID-19. Authors' data handling: Amplified reference gene primers provided the basis for estimating nucleated cell counts. Sequencing was performed with immunoSEQ multiplex PCR; in TCRdb, only in-frame clones are kept and a portion is missing. That table is the source of V, J and clone size, and D and trimming were worked out from the DNA. Of just under 150,000 clones listed, about 91% were seen once; the top ten hold over 0.8%. There are 15 residues in the CDR3. Germline CDR1 is LGHNA and CDR2 is YNFKEQ. V was clipped by 3 bases and J by 5 bases; unmatched bases: 3.

The rearrangement uses TRBV4-2 and TRBJ2-2; 10 positions match TRBD1. The specimen was peripheral blood. This sequence was found in a woman between 50 and 59 years old with acute or convalescent COVID-19. CDR3 DNA sequence: TGTGCCAGCAGCCAGCGGGACAGGGGAACCGGGGAGCTGTTTTTT. It yields the protein CASSQRDRGTGELFF.